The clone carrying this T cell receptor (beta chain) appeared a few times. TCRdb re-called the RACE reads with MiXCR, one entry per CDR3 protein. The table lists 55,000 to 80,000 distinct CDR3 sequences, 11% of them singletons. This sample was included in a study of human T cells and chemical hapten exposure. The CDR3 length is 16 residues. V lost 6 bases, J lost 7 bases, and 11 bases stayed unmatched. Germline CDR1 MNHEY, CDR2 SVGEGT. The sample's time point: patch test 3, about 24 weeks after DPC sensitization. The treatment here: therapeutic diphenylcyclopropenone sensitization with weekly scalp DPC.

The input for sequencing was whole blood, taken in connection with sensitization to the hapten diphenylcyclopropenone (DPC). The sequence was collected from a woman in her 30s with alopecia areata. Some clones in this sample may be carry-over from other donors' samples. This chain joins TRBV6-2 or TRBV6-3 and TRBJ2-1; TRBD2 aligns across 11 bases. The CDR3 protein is CASSLHTSGRGNEQFF. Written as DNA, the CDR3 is TGTGCCAGCAGCCTCCATACTAGCGGGAGAGGTAATGAGCAGTTCTTC.